The present T cell receptor (beta chain) was sequenced within a study of T cells expressing NK-cell markers. Study summary: Sorted CD3+CD56-NKG2C+, CD3+CD56+NKG2C- and CD3+CD56+NKG2C+ T cells were the source of the TCR beta repertoires. Within the sequenced cohort of eight donors, seven exhibited HCMV seropositivity and one was seronegative.

Study-level findings and limits: Whether the expanded NKG2C+ T cell clones recognized HCMV remained unclear. Dominant NKG2C+ clonotypes made up roughly 1.0-8% of CD8+ T cells in over five donors.

Reprocessing the 5' RACE reads, TCRdb reports a single entry for every CDR3 protein and omits DNA. This sample's clone table lists 350,000 to 400,000 distinct CDR3 sequences. The CDR3 contains 12 residues. CDR1 LNHDA and CDR2 SQIVND come from the germline V gene (reference sequence). Notes on this clonotype: Its matching antigen is unknown.

Sequenced material: blood T cells: a sorted CD56 or NKG2C T cell subset, CD4+ or CD8+ T cells, or bulk PBMC T cells (not recorded which). The clonotype originates from a woman between 50 and 59 years old in good health. The rearrangement joins TRBV19 to TRBJ1-1. The CDR3 sequence: CASSIEGNEAFF.